The 14 T cell receptor beta chains below were found in one sample sequenced in a study of a mutant IDH1 vaccine in newly diagnosed glioma. Their specific antigens are unknown. Profiling relied on immunoSEQ multiplex PCR, and the TCRdb table lists in-frame clones only, not all of them. The data hold some 80,000 clones, with more than 70% observed a single time. This sample's time point: week 23, last vaccination. Every vaccination contained 300 ug of the mutant IDH1 20-mer peptide and was paired with topical imiquimod. The sequences come from PBMCs, collected from a glioma patient whose treatment included an IDH1 peptide vaccine. All receptors come from a woman aged 45 to 65 with glioma.

V is TRBV27 and J is TRBJ1-2; D is ambiguous. Trimming cost V 2 bases and J 6 bases, with 13 bases left between them. CDR3 length: 14 amino acids. CDR1 and CDR2 (germline): MNHEY, SMNVEV (reference sequence). The CDR3 sequence: CASSLHAGLDGYTF. The CDR3 DNA is TGTGCCAGCAGTTTACACGCGGGTTTAGATGGCTACACCTTC.

This clone was seen a handful of times. The chain combines TRBV5-1 with TRBJ1-1, with 8 bases that match TRBD1. From germline, CDR1 is SGHRS and CDR2 YFSETQ. The junction had 0 bases not matched to a gene; V was cut back by 0 bases and J by 8 bases. CDR3 length: 12 residues. The DNA for the CDR3 is TGCGCCAGCAGCTTGGGGACAGGGGAAGCTTTCTTT. As protein: CASSLGTGEAFF.

The genes are TRBV23-1 and TRBJ2-5; 9 nucleotides align to TRBD2. TRBV23-1 counts as an open reading frame of uncertain function. V gave up 3 bases and J gave up 5 bases; unmatched junction bases: 19. The CDR3 loop spans 19 amino acids. The CDR3: CASSHFVLQGTSWSETQYF. The CDR3 DNA reads as TGCGCCAGCAGTCACTTCGTTTTACAGGGGACTAGCTGGAGCGAGACCCAGTACTTC.

This chain uses TRBV29-1 with TRBJ2-3; D might be TRBD1 (6 bases). V lost 4 bases, J lost 2 bases, and 16 bases lay in between. Germline V lookup: CDR1 SQVTM, CDR2 ANQGSEA. This CDR3 spans 15 amino acids. The CDR3 DNA is TGCAGCGTTGGACCGGGTCAGGGGATCACAGATACGCAGTATTTT. Protein product: CSVGPGQGITDTQYF.

V and J are TRBV7-6 and TRBJ1-5, with D hard to call. The CDR3 is made up of 12 amino acids. The germline CDR1 and CDR2 sequences are SGHVS and FNYEAQ. V lost 2 bases and J lost 7, with 6 bases in between. CDR3 bases: TGTGCCAGCAGCTTATGGCGGCAGCCCCAGCATTTT. This sequence encodes CASSLWRQPQHF.

Concerning this clone itself: Other DNA sequences within the sample encode an identical CDR3. The chain combines TRBV30 with TRBJ2-2; 11 bases fit TRBD1. CDR3 length equals 15 residues. CDR1 is GTSNPN, CDR2 SVGIG, per germline (reference sequence). Trimming removed 7 bases from V and 5 bases from J; junction bases left unmatched: 9. For the CDR3, the DNA is TGTGCCTTAGACGGGGACAGGGGGGGGACCGGGGAGCTGTTTTTT. Translated, it gives CALDGDRGGTGELFF.

The chain has TRBV2 and TRBJ1-2, with no clear D. The germline V gene encodes CDR1 SNHLY and CDR2 FYNNEI. The CDR3 length is 14 residues. V was clipped by 7 bases and J by 4 bases, with 16 bases between them. The CDR3 DNA follows: TGTGCCAGCACCTCGCGAGGGTCTGGCTATGGCTACACCTTC. Translated, it gives CASTSRGSGYGYTF.

This clone was recorded only once. This chain connects TRBV6-5 to TRBJ2-1; 8 bases agree with TRBD2. The length of the CDR3 is 14 residues. The V and J ends lost 2 bases and 6 bases, in that order; junction bases with no gene match: 3. Germline-derived CDR1 and CDR2 are MNHEY and SVGAGI. The chain's CDR3 is CASSYPGGSNEQFF. In DNA, the CDR3 is TGTGCCAGCAGTTACCCGGGAGGGTCCAATGAGCAGTTCTTC.

The V call is TRBV27, the J call TRBJ2-5; D possibly corresponds to TRBD2 (5 bases). Trimming shortened V by 6 bases and J by 5 bases, and 13 bases separated the two germline ends. This CDR3 has 13 amino acids. Germline V gives CDR1 MNHEY, CDR2 SMNVEV (reference sequence). As DNA, the CDR3 is TGTGCCAGCAGGGGCTCGGGATCCGAGACCCAGTACTTC. This sequence encodes CASRGSGSETQYF.

The CDR3 region is CASSVWDRGYEQYF. In nucleotides, the CDR3 is TGTGCCAGCAGCGTGTGGGACAGGGGTTACGAGCAGTACTTC. The chain links TRBV9 to TRBJ2-7, with TRBD1 matching 10 bases. Germline V gives CDR1 SGDLS, CDR2 YYNGEE. Trimming cost V 2 bases and J 4 bases; bases outside gene matches: 3. The CDR3 covers 14 residues. Filled out from reference TRBV9 and TRBJ2-7, the complete variable domain reads DSGVTQTPKHLITATGQRVTLRCSPRSGDLSVYWYQQSLDQGLQFLIQYYNGEERAKGNILERFSAQQFPDLHSELNLSSLELGDSALYFCASSVWDRGYEQYFGPGTRLTVT.

The chain has TRBV6-5 and TRBJ1-1; D is possibly TRBD1 (5 bases). There are 14 residues in the CDR3. The V gene lost 0 bases and the J gene lost 1 base, with 6 bases spanning the gap. Germline CDR1 MNHEY, CDR2 SVGAGI. For the CDR3, the DNA is TGTGCCAGCAGTTACTCCCAGGGGAACACTGAAGCTTTCTTT. It is translated as CASSYSQGNTEAFF.

V gene TRBV28 combines with J gene TRBJ1-1, with D perhaps TRBD1 (5 bases). CDR3 length equals 14 residues. V dropped 0 bases and J dropped 1 base, with 6 bases sitting between them. Germline loops: CDR1 MDHEN, CDR2 SYDVKM. CDR3 nucleotides: TGTGCCAGCAGTTTATGGACAGCGAACACTGAAGCTTTCTTT. It encodes CASSLWTANTEAFF. The full variable domain, completed using reference TRBV28 and TRBJ1-1, is DVKVTQSSRYLVKRTGEKVFLECVQDMDHENMFWYRQDPGLGLRLIYFSYDVKMKEKGDIPEGYSVSREKKERFSLILESASTNQTSMYLCASSLWTANTEAFFGQGTRLTVV.

The V call is TRBV5-1, the J call TRBJ2-1; weak D call: TRBD2 (5 bases). The CDR3 has 15 residues. The germline gives CDR1 SGHRS, CDR2 YFSETQ. V dropped 3 bases and J dropped 7 bases, with 17 bases sitting between them. DNA for the CDR3: TGCGCCAGCAGCTGGTTCCGGGAAATTTTAAATGAGCAGTTCTTC. Encoded protein: CASSWFREILNEQFF.

This clone showed up just a few times. This chain connects TRBV19 to TRBJ2-2; no reliable D call. Trimming stripped 5 bases from V and 3 bases from J, with 4 bases between. Germline-derived CDR1 and CDR2 are LNHDA and SQIVND (reference sequence). The CDR3 loop spans 12 amino acids. CDR3 region: CASSRYTGELFF. CDR3 in DNA: TGTGCCAGTAGTCGTTACACCGGGGAGCTGTTTTTT.